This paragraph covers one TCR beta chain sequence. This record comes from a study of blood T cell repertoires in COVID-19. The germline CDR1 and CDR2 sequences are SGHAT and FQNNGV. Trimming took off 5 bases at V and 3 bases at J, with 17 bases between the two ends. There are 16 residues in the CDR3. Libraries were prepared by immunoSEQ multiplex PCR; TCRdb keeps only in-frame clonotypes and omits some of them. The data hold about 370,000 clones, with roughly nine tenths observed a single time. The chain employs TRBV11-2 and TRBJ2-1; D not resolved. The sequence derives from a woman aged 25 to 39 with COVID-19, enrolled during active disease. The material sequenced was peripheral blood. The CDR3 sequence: CASSTPAALGYNEQFF. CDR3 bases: TGTGCCAGCAGCACCCCGGCCGCCCTAGGCTACAATGAGCAGTTCTTC.